This paragraph covers one T cell receptor (beta chain) sequence. Its antigen specificity is not known. Base qualities were left out, and no much larger clone turns up one base away. The collaborating institutions used their own protocols to collect whole blood in K2EDTA tubes. Collaborator samples were shipped for TCRbeta analysis as frozen whole blood, isolated PBMCs, or DNA extracted from either sample type. CDR1 and CDR2 were assigned from the germline V gene as SGHRS and YFSETQ. The germline V and J ends show losses of 0 bases and 6 bases respectively, and no gene match explains 10 bases of the junction. The CDR3 spans 16 residues, from the cysteine through the phenylalanine. Only the CDR3 region is kept as DNA, spanning 48 bases read in frame from base 1. TCRbeta CDR3 regions were amplified from genomic DNA using the immunoSEQ Assay, a bias-controlled multiplex PCR. The source study handled its data this way. Nucleated cell counts per sample were estimated from amplification of reference gene primers within the assay. To quantify the absolute abundance of each unique TCRbeta CDR3 rearrangement, sequence reads were collapsed and filtered. For each sample, productive Simpson clonality was calculated as the square root of Simpson's diversity index over productive rearrangements. TCRdb took this table from immuneACCESS and kept in-frame rearrangements with V and J called. Such tables lack part of the clones; where checked against another copy, unresolved V genes explain under half of the gap, and the rest is unexplained. Clone size and V and J calls were adopted from that table, with D and trimming inferred from the DNA. A total of about 250,000 clones appear in this sample, approximately 80% of them only once. About 10% of the sample is in the top ten clones.

The data originate from a study of blood T cell repertoires in COVID-19 (dated by TCRdb to the early 2020s). General notes on the study: Samples covering the acute and convalescent phases of COVID-19 were provided by collaborators in the United States, Italy and Spain. The prospective study material was composed of cDNA or gDNA derived from T cells, B-cell-depleted T cells, or PBMCs. Subjects who had been exposed to COVID-19, were actively infected with it, or had recovered from it provided the deeply sampled blood TCRbeta repertoires that made up the dataset. The repertoires were made available in a free public database intended to serve as a resource for research on the immune response to SARS-CoV-2. The samples were drawn from the first 160 participants of the ongoing ImmuneRACE study and from about 1,200 subjects provided by 6 global collaborators. A de-identified subject ID, COVID-19 status, age in years and sex were almost always included in the sample metadata. HLA class I and class II types, where available, came from metadata supplied by the sample provider rather than from assay-based typing.

Broader findings and caveats from the paper: The quantity of clinical and demographic metadata differed by source and by participant and was supplied without curation.

Here the chain combines TRBV5-1 and TRBJ1-2; 8 bases in between match TRBD1. The TCR originated in a man older than 75 with acute or convalescent COVID-19. Sample: peripheral blood. This receptor carries the CDR3 CASSLAPAGGQDGYTF. The DNA sequence is as follows: TGCGCCAGCAGCTTGGCCCCGGCAGGGGGCCAGGATGGCTACACCTTC.